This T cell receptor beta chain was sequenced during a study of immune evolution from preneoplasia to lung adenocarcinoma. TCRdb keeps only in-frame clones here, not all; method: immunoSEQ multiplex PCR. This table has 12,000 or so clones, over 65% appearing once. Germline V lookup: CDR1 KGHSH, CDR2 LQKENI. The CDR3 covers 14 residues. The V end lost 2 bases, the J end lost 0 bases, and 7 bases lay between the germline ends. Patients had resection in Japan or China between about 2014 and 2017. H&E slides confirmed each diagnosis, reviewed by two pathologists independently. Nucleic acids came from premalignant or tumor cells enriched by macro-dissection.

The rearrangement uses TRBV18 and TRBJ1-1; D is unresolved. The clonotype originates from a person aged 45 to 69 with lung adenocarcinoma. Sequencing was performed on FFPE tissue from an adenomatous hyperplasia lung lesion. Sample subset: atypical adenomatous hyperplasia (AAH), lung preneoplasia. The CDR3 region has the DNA TGTGCCAGCTCACCATACGGTGTGAACACTGAAGCTTTCTTT. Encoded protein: CASSPYGVNTEAFF.